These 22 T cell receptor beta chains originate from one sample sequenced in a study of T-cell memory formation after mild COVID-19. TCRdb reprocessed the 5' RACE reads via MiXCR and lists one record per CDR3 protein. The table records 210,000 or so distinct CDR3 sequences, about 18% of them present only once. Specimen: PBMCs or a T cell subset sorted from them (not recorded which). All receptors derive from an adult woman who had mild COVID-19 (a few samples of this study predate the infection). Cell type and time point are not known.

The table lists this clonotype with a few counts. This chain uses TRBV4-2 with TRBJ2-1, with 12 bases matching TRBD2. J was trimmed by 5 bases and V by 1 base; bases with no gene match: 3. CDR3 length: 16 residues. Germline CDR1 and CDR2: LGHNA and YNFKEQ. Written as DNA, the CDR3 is TGTGCCAGCAGCCAAGTCACTAGCGGGAGGAACAATGAGCAGTTCTTC. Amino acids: CASSQVTSGRNNEQFF.

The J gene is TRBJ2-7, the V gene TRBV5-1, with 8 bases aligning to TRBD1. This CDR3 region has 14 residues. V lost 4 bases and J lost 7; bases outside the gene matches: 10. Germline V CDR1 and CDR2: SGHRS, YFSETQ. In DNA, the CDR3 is TGCGCCAGCAGCCCAACACCGGGACAGGCTGAGCAGTACTTC. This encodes CASSPTPGQAEQYF.

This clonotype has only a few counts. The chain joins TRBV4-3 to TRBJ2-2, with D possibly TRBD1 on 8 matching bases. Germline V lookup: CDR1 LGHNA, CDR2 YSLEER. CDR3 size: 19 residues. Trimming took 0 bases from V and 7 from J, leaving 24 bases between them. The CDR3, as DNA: TGCGCCAGCAGCCAAGATAGATGGGGGGGGACAGGCTTCAACGGGGAGCTGTTTTTT. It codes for CASSQDRWGGTGFNGELFF.

For the CDR3, the DNA is TGTGCCAGCAGTAGCATTCTACAGAACACTGAAGCTTTCTTT. This sequence encodes CASSSILQNTEAFF. V usage is TRBV2 and J usage is TRBJ1-1; D uncertain. The CDR3 is 14 amino acids. CDR1 and CDR2 (germline): SNHLY, FYNNEI. The V and J ends lost 5 bases and 1 base respectively, with 11 bases between them.

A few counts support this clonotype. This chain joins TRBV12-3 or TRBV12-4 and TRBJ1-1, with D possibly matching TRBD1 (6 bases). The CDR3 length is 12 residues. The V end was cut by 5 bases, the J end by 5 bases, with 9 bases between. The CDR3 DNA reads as TGTGCCAGCAGTCGGACAGATACTGAAGCTTTCTTT. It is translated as CASSRTDTEAFF.

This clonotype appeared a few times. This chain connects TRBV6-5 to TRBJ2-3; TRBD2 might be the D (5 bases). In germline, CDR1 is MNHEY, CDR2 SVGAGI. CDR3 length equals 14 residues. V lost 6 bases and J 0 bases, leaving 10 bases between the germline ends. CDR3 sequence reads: CASRLAASTDTQYF. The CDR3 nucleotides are TGTGCCAGCAGGCTAGCAGCTAGCACAGATACGCAGTATTTT.

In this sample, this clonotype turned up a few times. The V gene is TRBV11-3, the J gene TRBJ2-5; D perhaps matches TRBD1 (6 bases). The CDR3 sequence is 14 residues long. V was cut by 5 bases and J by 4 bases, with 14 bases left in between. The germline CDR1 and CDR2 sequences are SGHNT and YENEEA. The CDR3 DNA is TGTGCCAGCAGCGACCGAGGGGGTTCAGAGACCCAGTACTTC. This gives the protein CASSDRGGSETQYF. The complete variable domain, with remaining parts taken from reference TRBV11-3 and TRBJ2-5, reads EAGVVQSPRYKIIEKKQPVAFWCNPISGHNTLYWYLQNLGQGPELLIRYENEEAVDDSQLPKDRFSAERLKGVDSTLKIQPAELGDSAVYLCASSDRGGSETQYFGPGTRLLVL.

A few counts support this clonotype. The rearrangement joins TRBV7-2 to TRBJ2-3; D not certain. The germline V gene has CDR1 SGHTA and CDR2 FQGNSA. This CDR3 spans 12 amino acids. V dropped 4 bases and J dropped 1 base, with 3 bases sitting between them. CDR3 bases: TGTGCCAGCAGCTGGGGCACAGATACGCAGTATTTT. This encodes CASSWGTDTQYF.

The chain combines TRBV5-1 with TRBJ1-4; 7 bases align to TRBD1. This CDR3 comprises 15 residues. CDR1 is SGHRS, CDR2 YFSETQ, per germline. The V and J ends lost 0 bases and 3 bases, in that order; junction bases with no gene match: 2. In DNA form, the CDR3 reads TGCGCCAGCAGCTTGGAGGGGGCGCCTAATGAAAAACTGTTTTTT. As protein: CASSLEGAPNEKLFF.

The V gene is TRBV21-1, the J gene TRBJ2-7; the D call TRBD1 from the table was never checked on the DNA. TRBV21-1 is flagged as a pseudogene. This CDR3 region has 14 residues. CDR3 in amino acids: CASSNQGADYEQYF. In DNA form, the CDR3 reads TGTGCCAGCAGCAATCAGGGGGCGGATTACGAGCAGTACTTC.

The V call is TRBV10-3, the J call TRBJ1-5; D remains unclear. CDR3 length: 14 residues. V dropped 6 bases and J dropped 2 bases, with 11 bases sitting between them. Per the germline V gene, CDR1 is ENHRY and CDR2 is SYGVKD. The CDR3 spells CAIRDSLGNQPQHF. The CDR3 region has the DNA TGTGCCATCAGGGACTCTCTGGGCAATCAGCCCCAGCATTTT.

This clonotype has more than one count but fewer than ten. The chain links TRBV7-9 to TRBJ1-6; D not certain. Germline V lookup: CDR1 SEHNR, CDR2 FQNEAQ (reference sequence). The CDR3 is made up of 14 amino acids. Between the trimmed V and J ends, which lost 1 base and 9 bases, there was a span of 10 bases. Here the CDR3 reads CASSLERNRSPLHF. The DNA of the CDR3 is TGTGCCAGCAGCTTAGAGCGGAATCGTTCACCCCTCCACTTT.

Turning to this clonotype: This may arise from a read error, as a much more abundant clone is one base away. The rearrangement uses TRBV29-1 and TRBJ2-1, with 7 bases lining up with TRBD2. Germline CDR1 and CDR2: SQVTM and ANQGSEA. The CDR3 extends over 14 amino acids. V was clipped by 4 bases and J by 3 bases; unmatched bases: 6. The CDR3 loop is CSVGGGEGYNEQFF. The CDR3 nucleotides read TGCAGCGTTGGCGGGGGAGAGGGCTACAATGAGCAGTTCTTC.

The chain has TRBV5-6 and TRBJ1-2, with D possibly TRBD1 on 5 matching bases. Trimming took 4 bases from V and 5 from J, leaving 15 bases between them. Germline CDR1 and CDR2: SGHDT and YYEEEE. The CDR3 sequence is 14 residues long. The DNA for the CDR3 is TGTGCCAGCAGCCTGAGGCGGGGGGATTATGGCTACACCTTC. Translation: CASSLRRGDYGYTF.

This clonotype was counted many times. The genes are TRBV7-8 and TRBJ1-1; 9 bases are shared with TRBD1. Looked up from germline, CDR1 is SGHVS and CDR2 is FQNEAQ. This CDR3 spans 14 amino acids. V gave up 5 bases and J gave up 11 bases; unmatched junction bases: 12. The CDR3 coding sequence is TGTGCCAGCAGCGCTAGGGGACAGGGAAGGATGGCTTTCTTT. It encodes CASSARGQGRMAFF.

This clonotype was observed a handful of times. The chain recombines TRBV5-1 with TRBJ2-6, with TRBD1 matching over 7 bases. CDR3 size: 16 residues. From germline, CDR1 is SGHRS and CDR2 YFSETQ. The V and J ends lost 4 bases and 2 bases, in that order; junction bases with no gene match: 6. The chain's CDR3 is CASSPPDRAGANVLTF. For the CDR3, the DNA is TGCGCCAGCAGCCCCCCCGACAGGGCTGGGGCCAACGTCCTGACTTTC.

The CDR3 here is CSALPGNAGTEAFF. CDR3 nucleotides: TGCAGTGCTTTGCCGGGAAACGCGGGCACTGAAGCTTTCTTT. The chain is built from TRBV20-1 and TRBJ1-1; D ambiguous. CDR3 length: 14 amino acids. The V gene's germline CDR1 is DFQATT and CDR2 SNEGSKA (reference sequence). Trimming cost V 5 bases and J 4 bases, with 17 bases left between them.

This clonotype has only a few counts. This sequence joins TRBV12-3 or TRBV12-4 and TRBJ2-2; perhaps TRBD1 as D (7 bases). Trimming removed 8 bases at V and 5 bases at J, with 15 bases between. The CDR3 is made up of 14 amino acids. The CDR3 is CASQGGGRTGELFF. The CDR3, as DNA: TGTGCCAGCCAGGGGGGAGGAAGGACCGGGGAGCTGTTTTTT.

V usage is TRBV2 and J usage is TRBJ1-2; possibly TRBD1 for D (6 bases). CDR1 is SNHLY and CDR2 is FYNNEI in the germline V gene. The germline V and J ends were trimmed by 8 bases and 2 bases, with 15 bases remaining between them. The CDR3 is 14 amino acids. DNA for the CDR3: TGTGCCAGCGAGGGGGTCAGGGCAAACTATGGCTACACCTTC. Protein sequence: CASEGVRANYGYTF.

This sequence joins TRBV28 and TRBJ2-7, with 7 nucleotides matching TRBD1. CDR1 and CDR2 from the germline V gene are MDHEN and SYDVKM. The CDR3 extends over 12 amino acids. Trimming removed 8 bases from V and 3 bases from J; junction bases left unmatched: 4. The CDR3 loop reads CASRDSHYEQYF. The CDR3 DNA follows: TGTGCCAGCCGGGACAGTCACTACGAGCAGTACTTC.

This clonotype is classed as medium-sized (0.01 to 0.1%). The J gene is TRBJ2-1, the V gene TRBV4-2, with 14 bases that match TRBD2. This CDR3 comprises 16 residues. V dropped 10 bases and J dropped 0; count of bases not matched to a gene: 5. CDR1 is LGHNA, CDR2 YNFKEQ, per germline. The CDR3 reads CATGTSGGSSYNEQFF. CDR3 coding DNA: TGTGCCACCGGGACTAGCGGGGGTAGCTCCTACAATGAGCAGTTCTTC.

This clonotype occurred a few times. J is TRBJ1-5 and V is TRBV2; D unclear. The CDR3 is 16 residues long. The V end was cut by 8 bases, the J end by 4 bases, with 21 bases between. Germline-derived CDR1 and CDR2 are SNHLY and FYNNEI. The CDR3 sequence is CASETDTGFPNQPQHF. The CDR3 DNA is TGTGCCAGCGAAACCGATACGGGGTTCCCAAATCAGCCCCAGCATTTT.